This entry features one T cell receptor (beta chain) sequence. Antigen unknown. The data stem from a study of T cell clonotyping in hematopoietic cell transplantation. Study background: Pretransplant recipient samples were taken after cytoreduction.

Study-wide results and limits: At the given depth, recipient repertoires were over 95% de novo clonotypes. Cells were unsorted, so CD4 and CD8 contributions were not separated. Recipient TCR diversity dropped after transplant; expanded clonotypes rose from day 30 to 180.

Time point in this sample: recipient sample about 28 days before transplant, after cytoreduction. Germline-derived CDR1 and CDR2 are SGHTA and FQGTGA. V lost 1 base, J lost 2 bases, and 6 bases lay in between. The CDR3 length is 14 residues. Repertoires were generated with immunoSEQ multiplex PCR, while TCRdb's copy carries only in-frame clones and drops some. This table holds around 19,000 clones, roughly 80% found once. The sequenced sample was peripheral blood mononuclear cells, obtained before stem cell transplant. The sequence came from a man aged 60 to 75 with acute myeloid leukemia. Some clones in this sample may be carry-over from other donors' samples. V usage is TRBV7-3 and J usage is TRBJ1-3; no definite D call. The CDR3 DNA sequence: TGTGCCAGCAGCTTAAGTGGACCTGGAAACACCATATATTTT. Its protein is CASSLSGPGNTIYF.